This TCR beta chain was captured in a study of neoadjuvant nivolumab and ipilimumab in lung cancer (TCRdb year 2020). For the study in its entirety: Intravenous nivolumab was dosed at 3 mg/kg on days 1, 15 and 29, and in the combination arm ipilimumab 1 mg/kg was added on day 1 only. Of the approximately 46 patients with operable NSCLC treated in the trial, approximately 23 were randomized to nivolumab monotherapy and approximately 20 to nivolumab plus ipilimumab. Seven patients had matched pretherapy and resected tumor pairs analyzed, with four treated with nivolumab and three with nivolumab plus ipilimumab. The primary endpoint of the trial was the rate of major pathologic response (MPR) in the intention-to-treat population of each study arm. The study compared TCR repertoires in pretherapy (baseline) peripheral blood with TCR repertoires in tumors resected at surgery after neoadjuvant immune checkpoint blockade. Findings and caveats that apply to the study as a whole: Pretherapy blood TCR richness correlated positively with richness in tumors resected after neoadjuvant therapy (Spearman R of about 0.81). A small number of samples underwent TCR sequencing. Compared with tumor-adjacent uninvolved lung, resected tumors had greater TCR richness and clonality, and increases showed up in more of the dual-therapy-treated tumors. From pretherapy to surgery, tumor T-cell richness and clonality went up in three of three dual-therapy tumors, versus only two of four nivolumab-treated tumors. No significant correlation was found between TCR clonality and pathologic tumor regression, and only a single major-pathologic-response sample was available for the analysis of TCR clonality versus pathologic tumor regression.

Of note for this clone: No cognate antigen has been identified for it. The input lacks base qualities; no much larger clone sits a single base away.

Sample time point, as interpreted from the label and publication: pretherapy, before neoadjuvant immune checkpoint inhibitors. Samples were obtained from the phase 2 randomized NEOSTAR trial, in which neoadjuvant nivolumab or nivolumab plus ipilimumab followed by surgery was tested in operable NSCLC. Trimming accounts for 3 bases at V and 4 bases at J, while the number of junction bases matched to no gene is 7. As encoded in the germline V gene, CDR1 is SGDLS while CDR2 is YYNGEE. The CDR3 has 15 amino acids, counting the end cysteine and phenylalanine. The CDR3 DNA has 45 bases and is translated from base 1. The library was obtained by the immunoSEQ multiplex PCR assay. The published analysis was carried out like this. Richness and clonality were used to summarize the repertoires, and clones that significantly expanded or contracted between pre- and post-therapy samples were identified. TCRdb re-hosts the immuneACCESS table, in-frame sequences only. Its copies lack some clones; in the studies checked, an unresolved V gene accounts for under half of them, and the cause for the rest is not known. D and trimming come from the DNA, and the V and J calls and clone size come from that table. This sample lists approximately 26,000 clones; 65% to 85% were detected once. The leading ten clones occupy around 6.1% of the sample.

The sequenced sample was peripheral blood, obtained before neoadjuvant nivolumab, alone or with ipilimumab. The chain is made from TRBV9 and TRBJ2-3, with TRBD1 matching 8 junction bases. The TCR comes from an adult with non-small cell lung cancer. The CDR3 reads CASSAHRGSSDTQYF. The nucleotides read TGTGCCAGCAGCGCCCACAGGGGGAGCTCAGATACGCAGTATTTT.